Each of the 16 T cell receptor beta chains below was sequenced from the same sample in a study of blood T cells in healthy people across ages. Together with a sample-barcoded 5' primer, a J-beta primer mix was included in a second PCR lasting roughly 6 to 12 cycles. TCRdb re-analysed the 5' RACE reads in MiXCR, keeping a single row per CDR3 protein. The data contain 650,000 to 800,000 distinct CDR3 sequences, roughly 44% of them seen just once; the ten biggest clones take up under 20%. Sequencing used blood. Receptors originate from a man between 60 and 75 years old in good health.

This chain links TRBV6-6 with TRBJ2-1; 7 positions match TRBD1. Per the germline V gene, CDR1 is MNHNY and CDR2 is SVGAGI (reference sequence). J was trimmed by 9 bases and V by 11 bases; bases with no gene match: 16. CDR3 length: 14 residues. In DNA form, the CDR3 reads TGTGCCGGCACCACCGGGACAGCAATCGGTGAGCAGTTCTTC. This translates into CAGTTGTAIGEQFF.

This clonotype was recorded a few times. This chain links TRBV7-2 with TRBJ2-5, with 16 bases fitting TRBD2. The CDR3 is 17 amino acids. The germline gives CDR1 SGHTA, CDR2 FQGNSA. The V gene end was trimmed by 5 bases and the J gene end by 4 bases; junction bases not matched to a gene: 7. In nucleotides, the CDR3 is TGTGCCAGCAGCCCCCCGGGACTAGCGGGGGGGCTAGAGACCCAGTACTTC. The encoded protein is CASSPPGLAGGLETQYF. Together with reference TRBV7-2 and TRBJ2-5, the CDR3 gives the full variable domain: GAGVSQSPSNKVTEKGKDVELRCDPISGHTALYWYRQSLGQGLEFLIYFQGNSAPDKSGLPSDRFSAERTGGSVSTLTIQRTQQEDSAVYLCASSPPGLAGGLETQYFGPGTRLLVL.

A few counts support this clonotype. The rearrangement joins TRBV7-2 to TRBJ1-5, with TRBD1 as a possible D gene (5 bases). The CDR3 loop spans 15 amino acids. Germline CDR1 is SGHTA and CDR2 is FQGNSA. The V end lost 3 bases, the J end lost 1 base, and 10 bases lay between the germline ends. In DNA form, the CDR3 reads TGTGCCAGCAGCTTGTACCGGGACAGCAATCAGCCCCAGCATTTT. Encoded protein: CASSLYRDSNQPQHF.

This clonotype was found a few times. V is TRBV10-3 and J is TRBJ2-7; 10 positions match TRBD1. The junction had 6 bases not matched to a gene; V was cut back by 3 bases and J by 4 bases. The CDR3 has 15 residues. Germline CDR1 ENHRY, CDR2 SYGVKD. CDR3 residues: CAISDVGQGSYEQYF. In DNA, the CDR3 is TGTGCCATCAGTGATGTGGGACAGGGGAGTTACGAGCAGTACTTC.

The rearrangement links TRBV5-6 to TRBJ2-7; D is possibly TRBD1 or TRBD2 (5 bases each). The CDR3 length is 17 residues. Deletions cut 3 bases from V and 2 bases from J, with 21 bases between. CDR1 and CDR2 from the germline V gene are SGHDT and YYEEEE. The CDR3 loop is CASSYIKLLGTTYEQYF. Written as DNA, the CDR3 is TGTGCCAGCAGCTATATTAAGCTATTAGGGACGACCTACGAGCAGTACTTC. Full variable domain (outside the CDR3, taken from reference TRBV5-6 and TRBJ2-7): DAGVTQSPTHLIKTRGQQVTLRCSPKSGHDTVSWYQQALGQGPQFIFQYYEEEERQRGNFPDRFSGHQFPNYSSELNVNALLLGDSALYLCASSYIKLLGTTYEQYFGPGTRLTVT.

The chain couples TRBV3-1 to TRBJ2-3, with D perhaps TRBD1 or TRBD2 (5 bases each). This CDR3 is 14 amino acids long. The germline V and J ends were trimmed by 3 bases and 4 bases, with 11 bases remaining between them. Germline CDR1 LGHDT, CDR2 YNNKEL (reference sequence). In nucleotides, the CDR3 is TGTGCCAGCAGCCACGAGGGGATTTCAGATACGCAGTATTTT. It yields the protein CASSHEGISDTQYF.

This clonotype was found a few times. The rearrangement uses TRBV4-3 and TRBJ1-1, with a possible D match to TRBD1 (6 bases). V was pared by 3 bases and J by 4 bases, with 9 bases between. Germline V gene sequence: CDR1 LGHNA, CDR2 YSLEER. This CDR3 is 13 amino acids long. In DNA form, the CDR3 reads TGCGCCAGCAGCCAGGGGGCCTTCACTGAAGCTTTCTTT. This encodes CASSQGAFTEAFF.

This sequence joins TRBV7-9 and TRBJ2-5, with 7 nucleotides matching TRBD1. The V gene's germline CDR1 is SEHNR and CDR2 FQNEAQ (reference sequence). V trimming: 7 bases; J trimming: 4 bases; junction bases outside the gene matches: 9. The CDR3 totals 14 residues. The CDR3 sequence is CASTLGGSGETQYF. The CDR3 DNA reads as TGTGCCAGCACCCTAGGGGGCTCTGGAGAGACCCAGTACTTC.

This chain joins TRBV20-1 and TRBJ2-3, with a tentative D call TRBD2 (5 bases). V lost 3 bases and J 4 bases, leaving 17 bases between the germline ends. Germline CDR1 is DFQATT and CDR2 is SNEGSKA (reference sequence). This CDR3 is 15 amino acids long. CDR3 sequence reads: CSASGRLAVPDTQYF. CDR3 DNA: TGCAGTGCTAGTGGGCGCCTAGCCGTCCCAGATACGCAGTATTTT.

This rearrangement joins TRBV7-9 to TRBJ2-7, with D perhaps matching TRBD1 (6 bases). Per the germline V gene, CDR1 is SEHNR and CDR2 is FQNEAQ (reference sequence). This CDR3 region has 14 residues. Deletions cut 3 bases from V and 5 bases from J, with 14 bases between. The CDR3 DNA follows: TGTGCCAGCAGCTTGGAACAGGGTAGCAACGAGCAGTACTTC. It translates to CASSLEQGSNEQYF.

In its sample, this clonotype was seen once. V gene TRBV12-3 or TRBV12-4 combines with J gene TRBJ2-5, with D possibly being TRBD1 or TRBD2 (6 bases each). TRBJ2-7 explains the end of the DNA better; the J call may be wrong. This CDR3 comprises 14 residues. In DNA form, the CDR3 reads TGTGCCAGCAGTGTATGGGGGGCGGACTACGAGCAGTACTTC. Amino acids: CASSVWGADYEQYF.

The J gene is TRBJ1-1, the V gene TRBV5-1; D remains unclear. Deletions cut 3 bases from V and 1 base from J, with 16 bases between. This CDR3 comprises 16 residues. The germline V gene encodes CDR1 SGHRS and CDR2 YFSETQ. Here the CDR3 reads CASSSTIGRRNTEAFF. The CDR3, as DNA: TGCGCCAGCAGCTCTACGATAGGACGCCGGAACACTGAAGCTTTCTTT.

In the case of this clonotype: A read error may explain this, as a much larger clone is one base away. V usage is TRBV13 and J usage is TRBJ2-7; weak D call: TRBD1 (6 bases). The CDR3 contains 15 residues. The germline CDR1 and CDR2 sequences are PRHDT and FYEKMQ (reference sequence). V dropped 5 bases and J dropped 6 bases, with 20 bases sitting between them. Here the CDR3 reads CASSHRTDLTGEQYF. CDR3 in DNA: TGTGCCAGCAGCCACAGGACAGACCTTACTGGCGAGCAGTACTTC.

This clonotype was picked up many times. The chain joins TRBV7-9 to TRBJ2-5, with D perhaps TRBD2 (5 bases). The CDR3 length is 14 residues. Trimming took off 2 bases at V and 2 bases at J, with 9 bases between the two ends. Germline V gene sequence: CDR1 SEHNR, CDR2 FQNEAQ (reference sequence). CDR3 residues: CASSLSSLQETQYF. The CDR3 nucleotides are TGTGCCAGCAGCTTATCTAGCCTTCAAGAGACCCAGTACTTC.

This clonotype has only a few counts. The chain carries TRBV12-3 or TRBV12-4 and TRBJ2-7, with 7 bases fitting TRBD2. J lost 6 bases, V lost 9 bases, and 11 bases had no gene match. CDR3 size: 13 residues. CDR3 residues: CASSFGGSTEQYF. The CDR3 DNA reads as TGTGCCAGTTCTTTCGGGGGGAGTACCGAGCAGTACTTC.

This clonotype was observed a few times. The V gene is TRBV5-1, the J gene TRBJ2-3; 7 bases are a match to TRBD1. The CDR3 length is 14 residues. V was clipped by 2 bases and J by 7 bases; unmatched bases: 7. Germline CDR1 reads SGHRS; CDR2 reads YFSETQ. The CDR3, as DNA: TGCGCCAGCAGCTTAATAACAGGGGCCAATACGCAGTATTTT. Residues: CASSLITGANTQYF.